These 19 T cell receptor beta chains came from one sample sequenced in a study of response to subunit inactivated influenza vaccine. TCRdb ran MiXCR on the RT-PCR reads and lists one entry per CDR3 protein. The sample includes around 200,000 distinct CDR3 sequences, nearly 9.5% of them seen just once. The source material was non-naive T cells sorted from PBMCs, sampled on the day of vaccination. The receptor source for this set is a man aged 50-60 years who received an inactivated influenza vaccine.

This chain links TRBV28 with TRBJ2-7, with a weak D call TRBD2 (6 bases). V lost 5 bases and J lost 0, with 14 bases in between. The CDR3 contains 15 residues. Germline V gene lookup returns CDR1 MDHEN and CDR2 SYDVKM. CDR3 nucleotides: TGTGCCAGCAGTCCGGGAGCGGGCGCCTCCTACGAGCAGTACTTC. Translating gives CASSPGAGASYEQYF.

About this clonotype itself: Its ends do not fully match the called genes, so a read error is possible. The chain carries TRBV2 and TRBJ2-7; 8 bases match TRBD1. Germline V gene data show CDR1 as SNHLY and CDR2 as FYNNEI. The CDR3 length is 15 residues. The CDR3 sequence is CASTYPGQVSYEQSF. CDR3 DNA: TGTGCCAGCACTTACCCGGGACAGGTCTCCTACGAGCAGTCCTTC.

This clonotype was seen ten or more times. The rearrangement links TRBV29-1 to TRBJ2-7; tentative D call: TRBD2 (5 bases). V lost 0 bases to trimming and J lost 3 bases, with 6 bases between them. The CDR3 runs to 12 residues. The germline CDR1 and CDR2 sequences are SQVTM and ANQGSEA. In DNA, the CDR3 is TGCAGCGTTGAAGATGAGGGCTACGAGCAGTACTTC. Residues: CSVEDEGYEQYF.

This clonotype was observed a few times. This chain uses TRBV6-2 or TRBV6-3 with TRBJ2-2; D is ambiguous. The CDR3 totals 13 residues. V was clipped by 6 bases and J by 6 bases, with 11 bases between them. CDR1 is MNHEY and CDR2 is SVGEGT in the germline V gene. The CDR3 loop reads CASSERFAGELFF. In nucleotides, the CDR3 is TGTGCCAGCAGCGAGAGATTCGCCGGGGAGCTGTTTTTT.

The table lists this clonotype with a few counts. The chain has TRBV28 and TRBJ1-4; D call uncertain. The CDR3 consists of 15 residues. V shed 5 bases and J shed 5 bases, with 15 bases lying between them. The germline CDR1 and CDR2 sequences are MDHEN and SYDVKM. The CDR3, as DNA: TGTGCCAGCAGTCCCGCCCAAGCGGGGAATGAAAAACTGTTTTTT. Translation: CASSPAQAGNEKLFF.

V gene TRBV7-8 combines with J gene TRBJ2-2, with 10 bases fitting TRBD2. This CDR3 is 16 amino acids long. Germline V gene data show CDR1 as SGHVS and CDR2 as FQNEAQ. V gave up 0 bases and J gave up 5 bases; unmatched junction bases: 3. In nucleotides, the CDR3 is TGTGCCAGCAGCTTAGCGGTACTAGCGGGAACCGGGGAGCTGTTTTTT. Translating gives CASSLAVLAGTGELFF. Looking up the rest from reference TRBV7-8 and TRBJ2-2 gives the full variable domain: GAGVSQSPRYKVAKRGQDVALRCDPISGHVSLFWYQQALGQGPEFLTYFQNEAQLDKSGLPSDRFFAERPEGSVSTLKIQRTQQEDSAVYLCASSLAVLAGTGELFFGEGSRLTVL.

The sample holds many counts of this clonotype. V and J are TRBV4-1 and TRBJ2-1; the D call may be TRBD1 or TRBD2 (7 bases each). V was trimmed by 10 bases and J by 7 bases, leaving 11 bases between them. The germline gives CDR1 MGHRA, CDR2 YSYEKL. This CDR3 region has 11 residues. The CDR3 nucleotides are TGCGCCACTCAGGGGGGGAATGAGCAGTTCTTC. It yields the protein CATQGGNEQFF.

This clonotype was detected many times. The rearrangement uses TRBV2 and TRBJ1-1; 9 bases map to TRBD1. This CDR3 comprises 13 residues. The ends lost 6 bases at V and 4 bases at J; junction bases unmatched: 3. Germline V gene lookup returns CDR1 SNHLY and CDR2 FYNNEI. The CDR3 reads CASSMGQGTEAFF. For the CDR3, the DNA is TGTGCCAGCAGCATGGGACAGGGCACTGAAGCTTTCTTT. The full variable domain, in which reference TRBV2 and TRBJ1-1 provide the parts outside the CDR3, is EPEVTQTPSHQVTQMGQEVILRCVPISNHLYFYWYRQILGQKVEFLVSFYNNEISEKSEIFDDQFSVERPDGSNFTLKIRSTKLEDSAMYFCASSMGQGTEAFFGQGTRLTVV.

Concerning this clonotype: It is unclear where the CDR3 begins or ends on the DNA, so no DNA is shown, and the CDR3 is as TCRdb lists it. This chain links TRBV3-1 with TRBJ2-2; the tabulated D call, TRBD1, remains unverified against the DNA. The CDR3 is 18 amino acids long, termini counted. Germline CDR1 and CDR2: LGHDT and YNNKEL (reference sequence). CDR3 protein: CASSQERGRTRTPGSCFF.

In this sample, this clonotype turned up many times. This chain uses TRBV6-2 or TRBV6-3 with TRBJ2-1; D remains ambiguous. Trimming stripped 11 bases from V and 0 bases from J, with 17 bases between. The CDR3 extends over 15 amino acids. The germline V gene has CDR1 MNHEY and CDR2 SVGEGT. The CDR3 region has the DNA TGTGCCGTCCGGTCTTACCAAAGCTCCTACAATGAGCAGTTCTTC. Its translation: CAVRSYQSSYNEQFF.

This clonotype showed up many times. The rearrangement joins TRBV6-1 to TRBJ1-5; D might be TRBD1 (5 bases). Germline V CDR1 and CDR2: MNHNS, SASEGT. Trimming cost V 5 bases and J 0 bases, with 8 bases left between them. This CDR3 is built from 14 residues. The CDR3 region is CASSRQISNQPQHF. The DNA for the CDR3 is TGTGCCAGCAGTCGACAGATTAGCAATCAGCCCCAGCATTTT.

This clonotype appeared a few times. This sequence joins TRBV20-1 and TRBJ2-7; 7 bases are shared with TRBD1. Germline assignment: CDR1 DFQATT and CDR2 SNEGSKA (reference sequence). CDR3 length: 13 amino acids. The junction had 4 bases not matched to a gene; V was cut back by 1 base and J by 4 bases. CDR3 region: CSARGKQGYEQYF. The CDR3, as DNA: TGCAGTGCTAGAGGAAAACAGGGGTACGAGCAGTACTTC.

This clonotype has a count of ten or more. The rearrangement links TRBV3-1 to TRBJ2-4; D gene unclear. The CDR3 runs to 17 residues. V lost 4 bases to trimming and J lost 0 bases, with 16 bases between them. Germline-derived CDR1 and CDR2 are LGHDT and YNNKEL (reference sequence). CDR3 DNA: TGTGCCAGCAGCCCTAGATTCGCTGAACTAGCCAAAAACATTCAGTACTTC. This sequence encodes CASSPRFAELAKNIQYF.

This clonotype was recorded a few times. CDR3 region: CASSLAFAGLGRTDTQYF. In DNA form, the CDR3 reads TGTGCCAGCAGCTTAGCATTTGCAGGGCTGGGGCGCACAGATACGCAGTATTTT. The chain employs TRBV7-2 and TRBJ2-3, with a tentative D call TRBD1 (5 bases). Trimming shortened V by 0 bases and J by 1 base, and 17 bases separated the two germline ends. Per germline, CDR1 SGHTA and CDR2 FQGNSA. The CDR3 spans 18 residues.

This clonotype was found many times. J is TRBJ1-4 and V is TRBV5-1, with a possible D match to TRBD1 (5 bases). The CDR3 spans 15 residues. The V end was cut by 1 base, the J end by 0 bases, with 7 bases between. Germline V gene data show CDR1 as SGHRS and CDR2 as YFSETQ. DNA for the CDR3: TGCGCCAGCAGCTTGCAGGGTTCAACTAATGAAAAACTGTTTTTT. Its protein is CASSLQGSTNEKLFF.

This clonotype showed up just a few times. The rearrangement links TRBV20-1 to TRBJ2-3; the match to TRBD2 covers 9 bases. This CDR3 is built from 14 residues. Germline CDR1 reads DFQATT; CDR2 reads SNEGSKA (reference sequence). Trimming cost V 1 base and J 1 base; bases outside gene matches: 0. This CDR3 is CSARVAGGTDTQYF. The CDR3 DNA is TGCAGTGCTAGAGTAGCGGGGGGCACAGATACGCAGTATTTT.

This clonotype came up a few times. This sequence joins TRBV20-1 and TRBJ2-5, with 8 bases aligning to TRBD2. V was clipped by 2 bases and J by 5 bases; unmatched bases: 4. The germline CDR1 and CDR2 sequences are DFQATT and SNEGSKA (reference sequence). CDR3 length equals 13 residues. The CDR3 nucleotides are TGCAGTGCTAGAAACCCGGGGGGGGAGACCCAGTACTTC. It yields the protein CSARNPGGETQYF.

This rearrangement joins TRBV2 to TRBJ2-5; D call uncertain. From germline, CDR1 is SNHLY and CDR2 FYNNEI. V lost 6 bases and J 4 bases, leaving 6 bases between the germline ends. There are 11 residues in the CDR3. In DNA, the CDR3 is TGTGCCAGCAGAGAAATAGAGACCCAGTACTTC. Translation: CASREIETQYF.

A few counts support this clonotype. The V and J genes are TRBV9 and TRBJ1-6; no clear D gene. The length of the CDR3 is 14 residues. Germline V lookup: CDR1 SGDLS, CDR2 YYNGEE. Trimming shortened V by 5 bases and J by 7 bases, and 13 bases separated the two germline ends. The CDR3 region is CASSETPENSPLHF. CDR3 coding DNA: TGTGCCAGCAGTGAAACTCCGGAAAATTCACCCCTCCACTTT.